Below, 19 T cell receptor beta chains from the same sample are listed, as sequenced in a study of shared clonotypes between healthy human individuals. Method: immunoSEQ multiplex PCR; TCRdb's copy keeps in-frame clones and lacks some. Altogether roughly 1 million clones are present, 70% to 80% being singletons, with the ten largest covering approximately 0.56%. Sequencing input: memory CD4+ T cells from PBMCs. Subset reported: CD45RA-negative fraction. Source of these receptors: a man younger than 35 in good health. Some clones in this sample may be carry-over from other donors' samples.

This CDR3 reads CASSLTGGFYNEQFF. In DNA, the CDR3 is TGTGCCAGCAGCTTGACAGGGGGCTTCTACAATGAGCAGTTCTTC. V usage is TRBV5-4 and J usage is TRBJ2-1; TRBD1 matches at 9 bases. The CDR3 has 15 residues. Looked up from germline, CDR1 is SGHNT and CDR2 is YYREEE (reference sequence). J lost 3 bases, V lost 1 base, and 2 bases had no gene match.

Only a few counts were recorded for this clone. The chain couples TRBV2 to TRBJ1-2, with D possibly TRBD1 on 6 matching bases. CDR3 size: 14 residues. The germline gives CDR1 SNHLY, CDR2 FYNNEI. V dropped 2 bases and J dropped 4 bases, with 11 bases sitting between them. The CDR3 here is CASSEKGDGYGYTF. The CDR3 nucleotides read TGTGCCAGCAGTGAAAAGGGGGACGGCTATGGCTACACCTTC.

The V gene is TRBV7-3, the J gene TRBJ2-3; 9 positions agree with TRBD1. In germline, CDR1 is SGHTA, CDR2 FQGTGA. The V segment lost 2 bases and the J segment 4 bases; nucleotides outside the gene matches: 4. The CDR3 loop spans 15 amino acids. This CDR3 is CASSLLGQGSDTQYF. Here the CDR3 DNA reads TGTGCCAGCAGCTTATTGGGACAGGGTTCAGATACGCAGTATTTT.

CDR3 protein: CASSLRSGYEQYF. The CDR3 region has the DNA TGTGCCAGCAGCTTAAGAAGCGGCTACGAGCAGTACTTC. The rearrangement links TRBV7-2 to TRBJ2-7, with D perhaps TRBD2 (5 bases). CDR1 and CDR2 (germline): SGHTA, FQGNSA. The CDR3 totals 13 residues. Trimming removed 2 bases at V and 3 bases at J, with 8 bases between.

The chain joins TRBV7-8 to TRBJ1-3; no clear D gene. CDR1 is SGHVS and CDR2 is FQNEAQ in the germline V gene. Deletions cut 1 base from V and 9 bases from J, with 10 bases between. CDR3 length: 13 amino acids. The CDR3 reads CASSLVRAGTIYF. The CDR3 nucleotides are TGTGCCAGCAGCTTAGTTAGGGCGGGCACCATATATTTT.

This rearrangement joins TRBV19 to TRBJ1-2; D gene unclear. From germline, CDR1 is LNHDA and CDR2 SQIVND (reference sequence). V gave up 9 bases and J gave up 0 bases, with 14 bases separating them. CDR3 length equals 14 residues. CDR3 amino acids: CASRPRLTNYGYTF. CDR3 bases: TGTGCCAGCAGACCAAGGCTTACTAACTATGGCTACACCTTC.

The J gene is TRBJ2-2, the V gene TRBV5-1; D is unresolved. V was shortened by 4 bases and J by 8 bases, with 21 bases between the two germline ends. This CDR3 region has 16 residues. Germline lookup yields CDR1 SGHRS and CDR2 YFSETQ. The CDR3 DNA sequence: TGCGCCAGCAGCCGCCGGCTCCGGAGATTCGAAGGGGAGCTGTTTTTT. It yields the protein CASSRRLRRFEGELFF.

The chain couples TRBV5-6 to TRBJ2-1; D is ambiguous. Deletions cut 6 bases from V and 5 bases from J, with 18 bases between. The germline gives CDR1 SGHDT, CDR2 YYEEEE. The length of the CDR3 is 15 residues. This CDR3 reads CASILGLGRDNEQFF. The CDR3 DNA sequence: TGTGCCAGCATTCTTGGTTTGGGTAGGGACAATGAGCAGTTCTTC.

The CDR3 loop reads CASSFTGSWAKNIQYF. CDR3 nucleotide sequence: TGTGCCAGCAGCTTTACTGGGAGTTGGGCCAAAAACATTCAGTACTTC. The chain employs TRBV7-2 and TRBJ2-4; tentatively, D is TRBD2 (5 bases). The CDR3 covers 16 residues. Trimming pared 3 bases from V and 1 base from J, leaving 13 bases between. Germline CDR1 is SGHTA and CDR2 is FQGNSA. The full variable domain, completed using reference TRBV7-2 and TRBJ2-4, is GAGVSQSPSNKVTEKGKDVELRCDPISGHTALYWYRQSLGQGLEFLIYFQGNSAPDKSGLPSDRFSAERTGGSVSTLTIQRTQQEDSAVYLCASSFTGSWAKNIQYFGAGTRLSVL.

The J gene is TRBJ2-1, the V gene TRBV27, with 16 bases identical to TRBD2. The CDR3 covers 19 residues. Germline assignment: CDR1 MNHEY and CDR2 SMNVEV (reference sequence). J lost 7 bases, V lost 7 bases, and 16 bases had no gene match. CDR3 in amino acids: CASTSGGTSGRVRWNEQFF. Here the CDR3 DNA reads TGTGCCAGCACTTCAGGAGGGACTAGCGGGAGGGTCCGGTGGAATGAGCAGTTCTTC.

The chain has TRBV5-1 and TRBJ2-4; D might be TRBD2 (5 bases). The CDR3 is 14 residues long. The germline CDR1 and CDR2 sequences are SGHRS and YFSETQ. The germline V and J ends were trimmed by 1 base and 8 bases, with 13 bases remaining between them. CDR3: CASSLYQARDIQYF. The CDR3 nucleotides are TGCGCCAGCAGCTTGTATCAAGCGAGGGACATTCAGTACTTC.

This chain connects TRBV10-3 to TRBJ2-3; TRBD2 agrees at 9 bases. The CDR3 runs to 17 residues. V lost 6 bases and J lost 6; bases outside the gene matches: 16. Per the germline V gene, CDR1 is ENHRY and CDR2 is SYGVKD. For the CDR3, the DNA is TGTGCCATCAGGGGGGGGGCGGTAGCGGGAGTCTTTGATACGCAGTATTTT. Its protein is CAIRGGAVAGVFDTQYF.

This clone has a handful of counts. This sequence joins TRBV10-3 and TRBJ2-5, with 8 bases matching TRBD1. The tail of the sequence fits TRBJ2-7 better, so the J call may be wrong. The CDR3 is 15 amino acids. Germline CDR1 is ENHRY and CDR2 is SYGVKD. CDR3 coding DNA: TGTGCCATCAGTAAGGACCGGGACAGGCCCTACGAGCAGTACTTC. It codes for CAISKDRDRPYEQYF.

The chain employs TRBV5-1 and TRBJ2-7; possible D gene TRBD1, 6 bases. The CDR3 has 15 residues. V was shortened by 0 bases and J by 6 bases, with 16 bases between the two germline ends. Germline loops: CDR1 SGHRS, CDR2 YFSETQ. DNA for the CDR3: TGCGCCAGCAGCTTGGAGGGCAGGGGTATGGGCGAGCAGTACTTC. As protein: CASSLEGRGMGEQYF.

The rearrangement joins TRBV18 to TRBJ2-7; the match to TRBD1 covers 8 bases. Germline-derived CDR1 and CDR2 are KGHSH and LQKENI. The CDR3 has 15 amino acids. Trimming removed 4 bases from V and 0 bases from J; junction bases left unmatched: 5. The DNA of the CDR3 is TGTGCCAGCTCACGGGGACAGGTGAGCTCCTACGAGCAGTACTTC. Amino acids: CASSRGQVSSYEQYF.

This chain uses TRBV2 with TRBJ2-5; no firm D call. Per germline, CDR1 SNHLY and CDR2 FYNNEI. This CDR3 is built from 13 residues. With 2 bases removed from V and 3 bases from J, the gap between germline ends came to 7 bases. In DNA, the CDR3 is TGTGCCAGCAGTGAACACCCTGAAGAGACCCAGTACTTC. Translated, it gives CASSEHPEETQYF.

The chain recombines TRBV25-1 with TRBJ1-3; 9 bases match TRBD1. CDR1 and CDR2 from the germline V gene are MGHDK and SYGVNS. J was trimmed by 2 bases and V by 8 bases; bases with no gene match: 1. The CDR3 extends over 13 amino acids. In nucleotides, the CDR3 is TGTGCCAGCCGGGACAGGGCTGGAAACACCATATATTTT. Translation gives CASRDRAGNTIYF.

The chain is built from TRBV18 and TRBJ1-1; 8 bases are shared with TRBD1. After removal of 5 bases from V and 1 base from J, the junction contained 3 bases not matched to a gene. Germline CDR1 is KGHSH and CDR2 is LQKENI. The CDR3 consists of 14 residues. CDR3 sequence: CASSKDRENTEAFF. The CDR3 nucleotides are TGTGCCAGCTCAAAGGACAGGGAGAACACTGAAGCTTTCTTT. Together with reference TRBV18 and TRBJ1-1, the CDR3 gives the full variable domain: NAGVMQNPRHLVRRRGQEARLRCSPMKGHSHVYWYRQLPEEGLKFMVYLQKENIIDESGMPKERFSAEFPKEGPSILRIQQVVRGDSAAYFCASSKDRENTEAFFGQGTRLTVV.

The V gene is TRBV28, the J gene TRBJ2-3; TRBD2 is a possible D gene (5 bases). The CDR3 totals 16 residues. The V end lost 6 bases, the J end lost 0 bases, and 16 bases lay between the germline ends. The germline gives CDR1 MDHEN, CDR2 SYDVKM. The DNA for the CDR3 is TGTGCCAGCAGCCGAAGCGGAGCTGGTAGCACAGATACGCAGTATTTT. Translation: CASSRSGAGSTDTQYF.